This is a list of T cell receptor beta chains from one sample in a study of cytomegalovirus exposure and HLA in healthy donors. Using immunoSEQ multiplex PCR, the repertoire was profiled, and TCRdb retains in-frame clones only, with some absent. The table lists 160,000 or so clones, around three quarters of them singletons. The source material was PBMCs. These receptors were obtained from a man aged 40-49 years in good health and CMV-seronegative. Each CDR3 is given with its conserved first and last residue. Fields, in order: V gene, D gene, J gene, clone size, CDR3 protein, CDR3 DNA. A D gene is named only where the DNA matches it firmly. Not every row has a clone size; where given, it reads once, few, many or a size class.

TRBV30,-,TRBJ1-5,-,CAWSAWGGKGQPQHF,TGTGCCTGGAGCGCCTGGGGGGGTAAAGGACAGCCCCAGCATTTT
TRBV29-1,TRBD2,TRBJ2-3,-,CSVEIRVAGVVDTQYF,TGCAGCGTCGAAATTCGGGTTGCGGGAGTTGTAGATACGCAGTATTTT
TRBV7-2,-,TRBJ2-2,-,CASSLRGGELFF,TGTGCCAGCAGCCTAAGGGGGGGGGAGCTGTTTTTT
TRBV5-1,TRBD2,TRBJ2-7,-,CASSFGTSASYEQYF,TGCGCCAGCAGTTTCGGGACTAGCGCTTCCTACGAGCAGTACTTC
TRBV2,-,TRBJ2-6,-,CASSAGQAGANVLTF,TGTGCCAGCAGTGCCGGACAAGCGGGGGCCAACGTCCTGACTTTC
TRBV5-1,-,TRBJ2-1,-,CASSDVRGGGSSYNEQFF,TGCGCCAGCAGCGACGTTCGGGGAGGGGGAAGCTCCTACAATGAGCAGTTCTTC
TRBV5-1,TRBD2,TRBJ2-1,-,CASSLMTSQSEQFF,TGCGCCAGCAGCCTTATGACTAGCCAAAGCGAGCAGTTCTTC
TRBV18,-,TRBJ2-7,-,CASSPQSRDEQYF,TGTGCCAGCTCACCACAGAGTAGAGACGAGCAGTACTTC
TRBV30,-,TRBJ2-3,-,CLAGTDTQYF,TGTTTAGCGGGCACAGATACGCAGTATTTT
TRBV6-5,TRBD1,TRBJ1-2,-,CASGQPGQTNYGYTF,TGTGCCAGCGGACAGCCGGGACAGACTAACTATGGCTACACCTTC
TRBV5-1,-,TRBJ2-1,-,CASSSYNEQFF,TGCGCCAGCAGCTCTTACAATGAGCAGTTCTTC
TRBV5-4,TRBD1,TRBJ2-5,-,CASRSDREEETQYF,TGTGCCAGCAGATCGGACAGGGAAGAAGAGACCCAGTACTTC
TRBV6-1,-,TRBJ2-7,-,CASSDAGTRSYEQYF,TGTGCCAGCAGTGATGCCGGGACAAGGTCGTACGAGCAGTACTTC
TRBV10-3,-,TRBJ2-6,-,CAMRQGNSGANVLTF,TGTGCCATGCGTCAGGGGAACTCTGGGGCCAACGTCCTGACTTTC
TRBV7-9,TRBD1,TRBJ1-1,-,CASSLTQGVTEAFF,TGTGCCAGCAGCTTAACTCAGGGGGTTACTGAAGCTTTCTTT
TRBV18,-,TRBJ2-5,-,CASSPTRGEGETQYF,TGTGCCAGCTCACCAACCAGGGGCGAGGGAGAGACCCAGTACTTC
TRBV7-8,-,TRBJ1-3,-,CASSLVEGGGNTIYF,TGTGCCAGCAGCTTAGTGGAGGGAGGTGGAAACACCATATATTTT
TRBV29-1,-,TRBJ2-5,-,CSVEGGADYTSQETQYF,TGCAGCGTTGAGGGTGGGGCGGATTACACCTCCCAAGAGACCCAGTACTTC
TRBV28,TRBD1,TRBJ1-5,few,CASNAPGGTGINQPQHF,TGTGCCAGCAATGCCCCAGGTGGGACAGGAATCAATCAGCCCCAGCATTTT
TRBV4-1,-,TRBJ1-1,-,CASSLPGTEAFF,TGCGCCAGCAGCCTGCCCGGGACTGAAGCTTTCTTT
TRBV5-4,TRBD1,TRBJ1-1,-,CASSRNGQAGAEAFF,TGTGCCAGCAGCCGAAATGGACAGGCCGGAGCTGAAGCTTTCTTT